These T cell receptor beta chains were read from a single sample in a study of blood T cell repertoires in COVID-19. Sequenced by immunoSEQ multiplex PCR; TCRdb stores in-frame clones only, minus some. The table lists approximately 200,000 clones, 80% to 90% of them singletons, with about 10% in the top ten. The sequenced sample was peripheral blood. Receptors originate from a woman of 80 years or more with COVID-19, enrolled during active disease. Both conserved end residues are part of each CDR3. A D gene is named only where the DNA matches it firmly. Size tells how often a clone was seen (once, few, many) or the class of an expanded clone, and some rows leave it out.

V gene,J gene,clone size,D gene,CDR3 protein,CDR3 DNA
TRBV7-2,TRBJ2-5,.,.,CASSLAQGPRGETQYF,TGTGCCAGCAGCTTAGCGCAAGGCCCTAGAGGGGAGACCCAGTACTTC
TRBV5-1,TRBJ1-2,.,.,CASSPMTGGYGYTF,TGCGCCAGCAGCCCTATGACGGGGGGATATGGCTACACCTTC
TRBV3-1/TRBV3-2,TRBJ1-6,.,TRBD1,CASSQGGNTGASSYNSPLHF,TGTGCCAGCAGCCAAGGGGGGAATACAGGGGCCAGCTCCTATAATTCACCCCTCCACTTT
TRBV30,TRBJ2-3,.,TRBD2,CAWGSTVWGGKGSQYF,TGTGCCTGGGGGTCCACCGTCTGGGGGGGAAAGGGGTCGCAGTATTTT
TRBV19,TRBJ1-1,.,.,CASKAGSTEAFF,TGTGCCAGTAAGGCGGGATCCACTGAAGCTTTCTTT
TRBV19,TRBJ2-2,.,TRBD2,CASVVAGGQNTGELFF,TGTGCCAGTGTGGTAGCGGGGGGGCAAAACACCGGGGAGCTGTTTTTT
TRBV7-2,TRBJ2-5,.,TRBD1,CASSFYPRGREETQYF,TGTGCCAGCAGCTTCTACCCCAGGGGGCGCGAAGAGACCCAGTACTTC
TRBV28,TRBJ2-7,.,TRBD1,CASSYPGGDEQYF,TGTGCCAGCAGTTACCCAGGGGGCGATGAGCAGTACTTC
TRBV30,TRBJ2-7,.,TRBD1,CAWSVRTGGEQYF,TGTGCCTGGAGTGTCAGGACAGGGGGCGAGCAGTACTTC
TRBV6-2/TRBV6-3,TRBJ1-2,.,.,CASSAPGRGGYTF,TGTGCCAGCAGTGCCCCAGGGCGGGGGGGCTACACCTTC
TRBV28,TRBJ2-3,.,TRBD2,CASRPGGGSTDTQYF,TGTGCCAGCCGTCCCGGGGGGGGGTCCACAGATACGCAGTATTTT
TRBV20-1,TRBJ1-5,.,TRBD1,CSARDRVTQHF,TGCAGTGCTAGGGACAGGGTAACCCAGCATTTT
TRBV10-3,TRBJ1-3,.,.,CAISDPVRSGNTIYF,TGTGCCATCAGTGACCCCGTTCGGTCTGGAAACACCATATATTTT
TRBV9,TRBJ1-1,.,.,CASSVGQTEAFF,TGTGCCAGCAGCGTTGGACAGACTGAAGCTTTCTTT
TRBV7-8,TRBJ2-2,.,TRBD2,CASSLAGTRNTGELFF,TGTGCCAGCAGCTTAGCAGGGACTAGGAACACCGGGGAGCTGTTTTTT
TRBV12-3/TRBV12-4,TRBJ1-2,.,TRBD1,CASSLNRGHGYTF,TGTGCCAGCAGTTTAAACAGGGGGCACGGCTACACCTTC
TRBV5-4,TRBJ2-5,.,TRBD2,CASSSGGAQETQYF,TGTGCCAGCAGCTCCGGGGGGGCCCAGGAGACCCAGTACTTC
TRBV6-1,TRBJ1-5,.,TRBD1,CASSDPGQGSNQPQHF,TGTGCCAGCAGTGATCCGGGACAGGGGAGCAATCAGCCCCAGCATTTT
TRBV10-1,TRBJ1-3,once,.,CASSQQGIGNTIYF,TGCGCCAGCAGTCAACAGGGCATTGGAAACACCATATATTTT
TRBV10-1,TRBJ1-2,.,TRBD1,CASSARDSYGYTF,TGCGCCAGCAGTGCCCGGGACAGCTATGGCTACACCTTC
TRBV3-1/TRBV3-2,TRBJ2-2,.,.,CASSQYRAAGELFF,TGTGCCAGCAGCCAATACAGGGCGGCCGGGGAGCTGTTTTTT
TRBV7-6,TRBJ2-1,.,TRBD2,CASSLTGGAVVDEQFF,TGTGCCAGCAGCTTGACCGGGGGGGCCGTAGTCGATGAGCAGTTCTTC
TRBV28,TRBJ1-5,once,.,CASSPELVRQPQHF,TGTGCCAGCAGTCCCGAGTTGGTCCGTCAGCCCCAGCATTTT
TRBV18,TRBJ2-2,once,.,CASSLGQTTGELFF,TGTGCCAGCTCACTCGGACAGACCACCGGGGAGCTGTTTTTT
TRBV7-6,TRBJ2-2,.,.,CASSSESGELFF,TGTGCCAGCAGCTCGGAGTCCGGGGAGCTGTTTTTT
TRBV7-2,TRBJ2-4,.,.,CASSSRREINIQYF,TGTGCCAGCAGCTCAAGACGGGAGATAAACATTCAGTACTTC
TRBV4-1,TRBJ1-3,.,TRBD1,CASSRQNRGPDTIYF,TGCGCCAGCAGCCGCCAAAACAGGGGGCCTGACACCATATATTTT
TRBV2,TRBJ2-3,.,TRBD1,CASKKGQGADTQYF,TGTGCCAGCAAGAAAGGACAGGGGGCAGATACGCAGTATTTT
TRBV7-2,TRBJ1-1,.,.,CASSPRSENTEAFF,TGTGCCAGCAGCCCCAGATCCGAGAACACTGAAGCTTTCTTT
TRBV28,TRBJ2-7,.,.,CASSSTPSRGYEQYF,TGTGCCAGCAGTTCGACCCCCTCTAGGGGCTACGAGCAGTACTTC
TRBV5-1,TRBJ2-7,.,TRBD2,CASSTGGGLKEQYF,TGCGCCAGCAGCACGGGCGGGGGACTGAAAGAGCAGTACTTC
TRBV6-1,TRBJ1-6,.,TRBD1,CASSDGGQAPLSPLHF,TGTGCCAGCAGTGATGGGGGACAGGCCCCGCTGTCACCCCTCCACTTT
TRBV28,TRBJ1-1,.,.,CASSLLGRKRTEAFF,TGTGCCAGCAGTTTATTGGGGAGGAAGCGCACTGAAGCTTTCTTT
TRBV2,TRBJ2-4,.,.,CASSRGSTKNIQYF,TGTGCCAGCAGTAGGGGTTCTACCAAAAACATTCAGTACTTC
TRBV5-1,TRBJ1-4,.,.,CASSSSGTPDEKLFF,TGCGCCAGCAGCTCCTCGGGGACACCGGATGAAAAACTGTTTTTT
TRBV7-8,TRBJ1-3,.,TRBD1,CASSLRDRGGGNTIYF,TGTGCCAGCAGCTTACGAGACAGGGGAGGAGGAAACACCATATATTTT
TRBV28,TRBJ1-1,.,TRBD1,CASSYTQGVNTEAFF,TGTGCCAGCAGTTACACGCAGGGGGTGAACACTGAAGCTTTCTTT
TRBV10-1,TRBJ2-3,.,TRBD2,CASSGIAGSTDTQYF,TGCGCCAGCAGTGGAATAGCGGGGAGCACAGATACGCAGTATTTT
TRBV24-1,TRBJ2-3,.,.,CATSDRREVGDTQYF,TGTGCCACCAGTGATCGCAGGGAAGTAGGAGATACGCAGTATTTT
TRBV6-4,TRBJ2-1,.,TRBD1,CASSRQGVAYNEQFF,TGTGCCAGCAGTCGACAGGGGGTGGCCTACAATGAGCAGTTCTTC
TRBV7-2,TRBJ2-3,.,TRBD2,CASSSQRLAGGGTQYF,TGTGCCAGCAGCTCCCAGAGACTAGCGGGGGGAGGGACGCAGTATTTT
TRBV7-2,TRBJ2-5,.,.,CASRQGETQYF,TGTGCCAGTCGCCAGGGGGAGACCCAGTACTTC
TRBV7-2,TRBJ2-2,.,TRBD2,CASSPGTSGTGELFF,TGTGCCAGCAGCCCCGGGACTAGCGGAACCGGGGAGCTGTTTTTT
TRBV12-3/TRBV12-4,TRBJ1-5,.,.,CASSLDEDQPQHF,TGTGCCAGCAGTTTAGATGAGGATCAGCCCCAGCATTTT
TRBV9,TRBJ1-2,once,TRBD1,CASSVAGGGYTF,TGTGCCAGCAGCGTAGCAGGGGGAGGCTACACCTTC